The rows below give T cell receptor beta chains drawn from one sample of a study of CD8+CD57+ T cells in acquired aplastic anemia. A single record per CDR3 protein comes from TCRdb applying MiXCR to the reads. Of roughly 290,000 distinct CDR3 sequences listed, 56% are singletons. The sequenced material came from sorted CD4+, CD8+, or CD8+CD57+ T cells (not recorded which) from PBMCs. The receptors shown here come from a human donor with aplastic anemia. Each CDR3 is given with its conserved first and last residue. Fields, in order: D gene, V gene, CDR3 protein. A D gene is named only where the DNA matches it firmly.

d_gene: TRBD1; v_gene: TRBV7-9; CDR3aa: CASSNYGGQGIEAFF
d_gene: .; v_gene: TRBV20-1; CDR3aa: CSAANSSFPYEQYF
d_gene: TRBD1; v_gene: TRBV3-1; CDR3aa: CASSTNAQGAYETQYF
d_gene: TRBD2; v_gene: TRBV5-1; CDR3aa: CASRASGTEQETQYF
d_gene: .; v_gene: TRBV9; CDR3aa: CASSTPGTDYEQYF
d_gene: .; v_gene: TRBV5-1; CDR3aa: CASSPGSAGEKLFF
d_gene: .; v_gene: TRBV25-1; CDR3aa: CASSAIANVLTF
d_gene: .; v_gene: TRBV5-1; CDR3aa: CASSRTFSSPPDTQYF
d_gene: TRBD1; v_gene: TRBV5-1; CDR3aa: CASSFVETGGGRQYF
d_gene: TRBD1; v_gene: TRBV11-2; CDR3aa: CASSLTGGGGYEQYF
d_gene: TRBD1; v_gene: TRBV12-3/TRBV12-4; CDR3aa: CASRPGTGANQPQHF
d_gene: TRBD1; v_gene: TRBV6-1; CDR3aa: CASSIDRGFYNEQFF
d_gene: .; v_gene: TRBV7-2; CDR3aa: CASSLKSSVHEQYF
d_gene: .; v_gene: TRBV19; CDR3aa: CASRGLSTDTQYF
d_gene: .; v_gene: TRBV2; CDR3aa: CASSLLEGSGYTF
d_gene: .; v_gene: TRBV5-4; CDR3aa: CASRSQAGARDTEAFF
d_gene: .; v_gene: TRBV24-1; CDR3aa: CATQDRDYGYTF
d_gene: .; v_gene: TRBV7-8; CDR3aa: CASSLLGIGYEQYF
d_gene: TRBD1; v_gene: TRBV7-2; CDR3aa: CASSPDRGPYEQYF
d_gene: .; v_gene: TRBV7-8; CDR3aa: CASSLTENRRGGQEQYF
d_gene: TRBD2; v_gene: TRBV7-2; CDR3aa: CASSLRAGGAYEQYF
d_gene: TRBD2; v_gene: TRBV5-1; CDR3aa: CASSFLAGEETQYF
d_gene: .; v_gene: TRBV7-2; CDR3aa: CASSYRGSGSNSPLHF
d_gene: .; v_gene: TRBV29-1; CDR3aa: CSAAVSTDTQYF